Below, 31 T cell receptor beta chains from the same sample are listed, as sequenced in a study of OX40 agonist ivuxolimab in advanced cancers. The repertoire was sequenced with immunoSEQ multiplex PCR; TCRdb's copy has only in-frame clones and lacks some. The table has approximately 89,000 clones, 90% to 95% seen once; the top ten hold about 2.3%. The specimen comprised CD4+ or CD8+ T cells sorted from blood, sampled in a trial of the OX40 agonist ivuxolimab. These receptors came from an adult with an advanced solid tumor such as melanoma, head and neck, liver or kidney cancer.

V is TRBV5-4 and J is TRBJ2-1; no clear D. The length of the CDR3 is 15 residues. Germline CDR1 SGHNT, CDR2 YYREEE (reference sequence). The V and J ends lost 0 bases and 0 bases respectively, with 7 bases between them. The chain's CDR3 is CASSLGPGSYNEQFF. The CDR3 nucleotides read TGTGCCAGCAGCTTGGGACCAGGCTCCTACAATGAGCAGTTCTTC.

The chain links TRBV29-1 to TRBJ2-3, with TRBD1 matching over 10 bases. The germline gives CDR1 SQVTM, CDR2 ANQGSEA. J lost 3 bases, V lost 6 bases, and 9 bases had no gene match. The CDR3 has 15 residues. This CDR3 is CSVRGQGYGTDTQYF. DNA for the CDR3: TGCAGCGTCCGGGGACAGGGGTATGGGACAGATACGCAGTATTTT.

This rearrangement joins TRBV10-3 to TRBJ2-2; a weak D match, TRBD1 (6 bases). This CDR3 spans 16 amino acids. Trimming pared 3 bases from V and 0 bases from J, leaving 11 bases between. Germline V gene sequence: CDR1 ENHRY, CDR2 SYGVKD. The CDR3 DNA reads TGTGCCATCAGTGACAAGGGGGTCTCGAACACCGGGGAGCTGTTTTTT. It codes for CAISDKGVSNTGELFF.

The chain links TRBV6-1 to TRBJ1-2; 12 bases map to TRBD1. This CDR3 is built from 15 residues. V dropped 6 bases and J dropped 6; count of bases not matched to a gene: 8. Germline lookup yields CDR1 MNHNS and CDR2 SASEGT. The CDR3 here is CASRRPGQGANGYTF. Here the CDR3 DNA reads TGTGCCAGCAGGAGACCGGGACAGGGGGCCAATGGCTACACCTTC.

This clone was picked up one time. J is TRBJ2-7 and V is TRBV11-3; 8 nucleotides align to TRBD1. This CDR3 region has 15 residues. CDR1 SGHNT and CDR2 YENEEA come from the germline V gene. Trimming removed 2 bases from V and 6 bases from J; junction bases left unmatched: 9. DNA of the CDR3: TGTGCCAGCAGCTTACAAGGACAGGGTTCCACCGAGCAGTACTTC. Its protein is CASSLQGQGSTEQYF.

This chain joins TRBV5-1 and TRBJ1-1, with D tentatively TRBD1 (5 bases). Trimming left V 0 bases short and J 5 bases short, with 11 bases between. Germline V lookup: CDR1 SGHRS, CDR2 YFSETQ. The CDR3 spans 14 residues. As DNA, the CDR3 is TGCGCCAGCAGCTTGGCCGCAGGGAGGACTGAAGCTTTCTTT. The encoded protein is CASSLAAGRTEAFF. Based on the CDR3 plus reference TRBV5-1 and TRBJ1-1, the full variable domain is KAGVTQTPRYLIKTRGQQVTLSCSPISGHRSVSWYQQTPGQGLQFLFEYFSETQRNKGNFPGRFSGRQFSNSRSEMNVSTLELGDSALYLCASSLAAGRTEAFFGQGTRLTVV.

The chain employs TRBV10-1 and TRBJ2-1, with 12 bases aligning to TRBD2. The trim removed 3 bases at V and 6 bases at J, leaving 3 bases unmatched. This CDR3 is built from 15 residues. Germline V gene data show CDR1 as WNHNN and CDR2 as SYGVQD (reference sequence). CDR3: CASSEPTSGGNEQFF. CDR3 nucleotides: TGCGCCAGCAGTGAACCGACTAGCGGGGGCAATGAGCAGTTCTTC.

There are a few counts of this clone. The chain has TRBV7-6 and TRBJ1-2; D perhaps matches TRBD1 (5 bases). Trimming took 5 bases from V and 7 from J, leaving 11 bases between them. In germline, CDR1 is SGHVS, CDR2 FNYEAQ. The CDR3 runs 12 residues. The CDR3 spells CASSPPGGGYTF. The DNA of the CDR3 is TGTGCCAGCAGCCCCCCGGGGGGTGGCTACACCTTC.

This clone came up once. The chain carries TRBV27 and TRBJ2-1, with D perhaps assigned TRBD1 or TRBD2 (5 bases each). Germline loops: CDR1 MNHEY, CDR2 SMNVEV (reference sequence). The CDR3 loop spans 17 amino acids. V gave up 6 bases and J gave up 5 bases, with 23 bases separating them. DNA of the CDR3: TGTGCCAGCAGCCGTAGGGGAGTGGCTAGCCGCAACAATGAGCAGTTCTTC. It translates to CASSRRGVASRNNEQFF.

The genes are TRBV6-1 and TRBJ1-2; 8 nucleotides agree with TRBD1. Germline CDR1 MNHNS, CDR2 SASEGT. This CDR3 spans 13 amino acids. Trimming removed 6 bases from V and 4 bases from J; junction bases left unmatched: 4. CDR3: CASSWTGTYGYTF. In DNA, the CDR3 is TGTGCCAGCAGCTGGACAGGGACCTATGGCTACACCTTC.

The J gene is TRBJ2-3, the V gene TRBV19; D possibly corresponds to TRBD1 (6 bases). V was pared by 4 bases and J by 4 bases, with 21 bases between. The CDR3 runs 17 residues. Germline CDR1 and CDR2: LNHDA and SQIVND (reference sequence). This CDR3 reads CASSTLQGVAGADTQYF. The CDR3 DNA reads as TGTGCCAGTAGTACCCTACAGGGAGTAGCAGGGGCAGATACGCAGTATTTT.

V gene TRBV5-1 combines with J gene TRBJ1-2; D uncertain. V was cut by 4 bases and J by 1 base, with 8 bases left in between. From germline, CDR1 is SGHRS and CDR2 YFSETQ. There are 13 residues in the CDR3. CDR3 DNA sequence: TGCGCCAGCAGCCCTAGACTTAACTATGGCTACACCTTC. Encoded protein: CASSPRLNYGYTF.

This clone has just a few counts. The sample holds other DNA sequences that translate to the same CDR3. The CDR3 nucleotides read TGTGCCATCAAAGGGACCGACTACGAGCAGTACTTC. As protein: CAIKGTDYEQYF. The chain couples TRBV10-3 to TRBJ2-7, with D perhaps being TRBD1 or TRBD2 (5 bases each). Germline V lookup: CDR1 ENHRY, CDR2 SYGVKD. The CDR3 loop spans 12 amino acids. V lost 7 bases and J lost 3, with 10 bases in between.

The gene calls are TRBV21-1 and TRBJ1-3; the D call TRBD1 from the table was never checked on the DNA. TRBV21-1 counts as a pseudogene. The CDR3 spans 16 residues. The CDR3 protein is CASSIRTGGPGNTIYF. The CDR3 bases are TGTGCCAGCAGCATAAGGACAGGGGGCCCTGGAAACACCATATATTTT.

Written as DNA, the CDR3 is TGCGCCAGCAGCTTGACTAGCGGGGGGAACACCGGGGAGCTGTTTTTT. Its protein is CASSLTSGGNTGELFF. The J gene is TRBJ2-2, the V gene TRBV5-1; TRBD2 matches 11 bases. Germline values: CDR1 SGHRS, CDR2 YFSETQ. The junction had 0 bases not matched to a gene; V was cut back by 1 base and J by 1 base. The CDR3 consists of 16 residues.

This clone was observed a single time. The chain combines TRBV7-8 with TRBJ1-5; 9 nucleotides match TRBD1. CDR3 length equals 18 residues. Trimming removed 1 base from V and 2 bases from J; junction bases left unmatched: 9. CDR1 SGHVS and CDR2 FQNEAQ come from the germline V gene. The CDR3 bases are TGTGCCAGCAGCTTAGTCGGGACAGGGCGATTAGGCAATCAGCCCCAGCATTTT. Translation: CASSLVGTGRLGNQPQHF.

The chain couples TRBV20-1 to TRBJ2-3; TRBD1 or TRBD2 may be the D gene (5 bases each). The germline CDR1 and CDR2 sequences are DFQATT and SNEGSKA (reference sequence). The CDR3 extends over 11 amino acids. V gave up 6 bases and J gave up 6 bases, with 10 bases separating them. CDR3 loop: CSAGPTDTQYF. CDR3 bases: TGCAGTGCGGGACCTACTGATACGCAGTATTTT.

The CDR3 here is CAISAGLATDTQYF. CDR3 DNA sequence: TGTGCCATCAGTGCCGGACTAGCCACAGATACGCAGTATTTT. The chain employs TRBV10-3 and TRBJ2-3; 8 bases are a match to TRBD2. CDR1 ENHRY and CDR2 SYGVKD come from the germline V gene. V lost 4 bases and J lost 2; bases outside the gene matches: 2. This CDR3 is 14 amino acids long.

V gene TRBV19 combines with J gene TRBJ2-6, with TRBD2 as a possible D gene (6 bases). This CDR3 region has 17 residues. V was cut by 6 bases and J by 0 bases, with 15 bases left in between. From germline, CDR1 is LNHDA and CDR2 SQIVND (reference sequence). The CDR3 nucleotides read TGTGCCAGTAGGAGCCCGGGACTGAGCTCTGGGGCCAACGTCCTGACTTTC. Amino acid sequence: CASRSPGLSSGANVLTF.

This clone came up once. This chain joins TRBV28 and TRBJ2-3; no clear D gene. V was shortened by 3 bases and J by 8 bases, with 6 bases between the two germline ends. This CDR3 has 11 residues. CDR1 is MDHEN, CDR2 SYDVKM, per germline. CDR3 sequence: CASSFQSTQYF. In DNA, the CDR3 is TGTGCCAGCAGTTTCCAGTCTACGCAGTATTTT.

This chain joins TRBV27 and TRBJ2-3; 9 bases are a match to TRBD2. Per the germline V gene, CDR1 is MNHEY and CDR2 is SMNVEV (reference sequence). The V segment lost 5 bases and the J segment 6 bases; nucleotides outside the gene matches: 6. The CDR3 loop spans 14 amino acids. In DNA form, the CDR3 reads TGTGCCAGCAGTATTAGCGGGGGTTGGGATACGCAGTATTTT. This sequence encodes CASSISGGWDTQYF.

The V and J genes are TRBV28 and TRBJ1-2; perhaps TRBD1 as D (5 bases). Germline CDR1 and CDR2: MDHEN and SYDVKM. With 3 bases removed from V and 3 bases from J, the gap between germline ends came to 11 bases. The CDR3 is 14 residues long. Written as DNA, the CDR3 is TGTGCCAGCAGTTTGGCAACAGGCCACTATGGCTACACCTTC. Its translation is CASSLATGHYGYTF.

The chain recombines TRBV28 with TRBJ2-1; 12 nucleotides agree with TRBD1. The V and J ends lost 8 bases and 5 bases, in that order; junction bases with no gene match: 7. The CDR3 has 15 residues. Germline V CDR1 and CDR2: MDHEN, SYDVKM. DNA of the CDR3: TGTGCCAGCGGCCGCGGGACAGGGGGCAACAATGAGCAGTTCTTC. Protein: CASGRGTGGNNEQFF.

This chain links TRBV20-1 with TRBJ2-2; weak D call: TRBD1 (7 bases). The CDR3 is 11 residues long. Germline V gene data show CDR1 as DFQATT and CDR2 as SNEGSKA (reference sequence). Trimming took 5 bases from V and 13 from J, leaving 14 bases between them. The CDR3 loop reads CSASQGGWLFF. The CDR3 region has the DNA TGCAGTGCTTCTCAGGGGGGATGGCTGTTTTTT.

This chain uses TRBV10-3 with TRBJ2-1, with TRBD1 identical over 11 bases. Germline V CDR1 and CDR2: ENHRY, SYGVKD. The CDR3 runs 17 residues. J lost 7 bases, V lost 4 bases, and 12 bases had no gene match. CDR3 in DNA: TGTGCCATCAGTGGGACAGGGGGCAGGGACTCCCAGAATGAGCAGTTCTTC. This encodes CAISGTGGRDSQNEQFF.

The J gene is TRBJ1-6, the V gene TRBV7-2, with 10 bases lining up with TRBD1. Trimming at V came to 2 bases and at J to 7 bases, leaving 2 bases not matched to a gene. The CDR3 extends over 15 amino acids. Looked up from germline, CDR1 is SGHTA and CDR2 is FQGNSA. The CDR3 reads CASSLRTGGNSPLHF. CDR3 DNA sequence: TGTGCCAGCAGCTTACGGACAGGGGGAAATTCACCCCTCCACTTT. Variable domain in full (rest from reference TRBV7-2 and TRBJ1-6): GAGVSQSPSNKVTEKGKDVELRCDPISGHTALYWYRQSLGQGLEFLIYFQGNSAPDKSGLPSDRFSAERTGGSVSTLTIQRTQQEDSAVYLCASSLRTGGNSPLHFGNGTRLTVT.

V usage is TRBV7-3 and J usage is TRBJ2-1; the D is unclear. Trimming removed 0 bases at V and 0 bases at J, with 6 bases between. The CDR3 sequence is 15 residues long. Germline values: CDR1 SGHTA, CDR2 FQGTGA. This CDR3 reads CASSLTMSSYNEQFF. CDR3 in DNA: TGTGCCAGCAGCTTAACCATGAGCTCCTACAATGAGCAGTTCTTC.

This sequence joins TRBV28 and TRBJ2-7; 10 nucleotides align to TRBD1. V was clipped by 4 bases and J by 7 bases; unmatched bases: 13. CDR1 is MDHEN, CDR2 SYDVKM, per germline. The CDR3 is 16 amino acids. The CDR3 spells CASSSSAGTGVLEQYF. In DNA form, the CDR3 reads TGTGCCAGCAGTTCCTCCGCCGGGACAGGGGTCCTAGAGCAGTACTTC.

J is TRBJ2-5 and V is TRBV11-2; TRBD2 aligns across 8 bases. This CDR3 region has 13 residues. CDR1 is SGHAT and CDR2 is FQNNGV in the germline V gene. J gave up 5 bases and V 1 base, and 0 bases lay outside the gene matches. The CDR3 nucleotides are TGTGCCAGCAGCTTAGCGGGGGGGGAGACCCAGTACTTC. Amino acids: CASSLAGGETQYF.

The rearrangement uses TRBV29-1 and TRBJ2-7, with 9 bases aligning to TRBD1. The CDR3 has 13 amino acids. V trimming: 4 bases; J trimming: 5 bases; junction bases outside the gene matches: 6. Germline CDR1 is SQVTM and CDR2 is ANQGSEA. CDR3 region: CSVGGTGHHEQYF. CDR3 nucleotide sequence: TGCAGCGTTGGTGGGACAGGGCACCACGAGCAGTACTTC.

The gene calls are TRBV10-1 and TRBJ2-1; 10 positions match TRBD2. V gave up 2 bases and J gave up 6 bases; unmatched junction bases: 7. This CDR3 contains 16 residues. In germline, CDR1 is WNHNN, CDR2 SYGVQD (reference sequence). The CDR3 coding sequence is TGCGCCAGCAGTGAGGCTAGCGGGAGTGCCTCCAATGAGCAGTTCTTC. The encoded protein is CASSEASGSASNEQFF.